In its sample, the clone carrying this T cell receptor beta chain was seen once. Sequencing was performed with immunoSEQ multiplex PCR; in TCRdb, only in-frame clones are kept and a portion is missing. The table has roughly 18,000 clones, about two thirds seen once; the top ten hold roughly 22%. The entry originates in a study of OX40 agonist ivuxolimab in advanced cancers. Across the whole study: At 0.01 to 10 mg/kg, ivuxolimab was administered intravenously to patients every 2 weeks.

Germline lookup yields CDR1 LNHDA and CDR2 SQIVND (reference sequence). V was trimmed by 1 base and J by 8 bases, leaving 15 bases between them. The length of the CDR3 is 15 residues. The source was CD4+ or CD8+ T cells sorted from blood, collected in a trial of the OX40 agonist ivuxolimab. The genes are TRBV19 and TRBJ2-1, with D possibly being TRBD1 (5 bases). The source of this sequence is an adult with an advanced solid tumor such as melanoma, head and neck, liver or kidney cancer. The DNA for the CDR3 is TGTGCCAGTAGTATAGGGGGCAGGTCCCTCGATGAGCAGTTCTTC. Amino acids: CASSIGGRSLDEQFF.